Listed below are T cell receptor beta chains from one sample, sequenced in a study of blood T cell repertoires in COVID-19. Profiled with immunoSEQ multiplex PCR; TCRdb holds only in-frame clones, not every one. The data hold over 110,000 clones, with approximately 89% observed a single time. Sample: peripheral blood. The receptors come from a human donor in a cohort sampled during active COVID-19. The CDR3 runs from the conserved cysteine through the conserved F or W. Fields, in order: V gene, J gene, clone size, D gene, CDR3 DNA, CDR3 protein. The D gene is left open where the match is weak. Clone size is given for some rows only: seen once, a few or many times, or a class if the clone is expanded.

TRBV4-1	TRBJ2-5	-	-	TGCGCCAGCAGCCAAGGACAGGTTCAAGAGACCCAGTACTTC	CASSQGQVQETQYF
TRBV5-6	TRBJ2-5	once	-	TGTGCCAGCAGCTTTTTCCCGCAAGAGACCCAGTACTTC	CASSFFPQETQYF
TRBV4-1	TRBJ1-1	few	-	TGCGCCAGCAGCCAAGGCTCCACCGGTGAAGCTTTCTTT	CASSQGSTGEAFF
TRBV3-1/TRBV3-2	TRBJ2-3	-	TRBD2	TGTGCCAGCAGCCTCGGGACTAGCGGGGTCCTTAGCACAGATACGCAGTATTTT	CASSLGTSGVLSTDTQYF
TRBV2	TRBJ2-7	-	TRBD2	TGTGCCAGCAGTGAAACTAGCGGGGGGGCACTGCAGTACTTC	CASSETSGGALQYF
TRBV29-1	TRBJ2-7	-	TRBD1	TGCAGCGTCGCCCCACGGACAGGGAGTTACGAGCAGTACTTC	CSVAPRTGSYEQYF
TRBV18	TRBJ1-5	few	TRBD1	TGTGCCAGCTCACCGTCCCCCGGACAGGGCAATCAGCCCCAGCATTTT	CASSPSPGQGNQPQHF
TRBV7-9	TRBJ1-1	-	TRBD1	TGTGCCAGCAGCTTAATACCCGGGACAGCTGTTTTAGGCACTGAAGCTTTCTTT	CASSLIPGTAVLGTEAFF
TRBV19	TRBJ2-3	-	TRBD1	TGTGCCAGTAGTATGGTAAGGGGGCCAGATACGCAGTATTTT	CASSMVRGPDTQYF
TRBV19	TRBJ2-7	few	TRBD1	TGTGCCAGTAGTATTCGCCCGACAGGGGTCTACGAGCAGTACTTC	CASSIRPTGVYEQYF
TRBV2	TRBJ2-3	-	-	TGTGCCAGCAGCCTTAATACAGATACGCAGTATTTT	CASSLNTDTQYF
TRBV7-2	TRBJ1-3	-	-	TGTGCCAGCAGCCTCATTTCCGGCTCTGGAAACACCATATATTTT	CASSLISGSGNTIYF
TRBV11-2	TRBJ1-1	-	-	TGTGCCAGCAGACTAGGCGGGGTAGGCACTGAAGCTTTCTTT	CASRLGGVGTEAFF
TRBV27	TRBJ2-1	-	-	TGTGCCAGCAGTTTATTAGGAGCCTACAATGAGCAGTTCTTC	CASSLLGAYNEQFF
TRBV5-5	TRBJ2-3	-	TRBD1	TGTGCCAGCAGCGCACGATATCGGGACAGCCTCCCCCCAGATACGCAGTATTTT	CASSARYRDSLPPDTQYF
TRBV11-2	TRBJ1-3	few	-	TGTGCCAGCAGCTCCCCTCGTTACTCTGGAAACACCATATATTTT	CASSSPRYSGNTIYF
TRBV9	TRBJ2-7	-	-	TGTGCCAGCAGCGTAGCAACAGACCCCTACGAGCAGTACTTC	CASSVATDPYEQYF
TRBV3-1/TRBV3-2	TRBJ1-1	-	-	TGTGCCAGCAGCCCACGGGGAAACACTGAAGCTTTCTTT	CASSPRGNTEAFF
TRBV2	TRBJ2-3	-	TRBD2	TGTGCCAGCAGGGGACTAGCGGGGGCTAGCACAGATACGCAGTATTTT	CASRGLAGASTDTQYF
TRBV3-1/TRBV3-2	TRBJ2-1	few	TRBD2	TGTGCCAGCAGCCAATTGGCTAGCGGGGGCGATGAGCAGTTCTTC	CASSQLASGGDEQFF
TRBV6-4	TRBJ2-3	-	TRBD1	TGTGCCAGCAGTGCCGGGACAGGGGTCACAGATACGCAGTATTTT	CASSAGTGVTDTQYF
TRBV4-3	TRBJ2-1	-	-	TGCGCCAGCTCAAATAGAGAGGTCTCGGGGAATGAGCAGTTCTTC	CASSNREVSGNEQFF
TRBV5-1	TRBJ2-3	-	TRBD1	TGCGCCAGCAGCTTGGGAGGGGGCGTCACAGATACGCAGTATTTT	CASSLGGGVTDTQYF
TRBV12-3/TRBV12-4	TRBJ1-1	-	TRBD1	TGTGCCAGCAGCACAGGGGTGGCTGAAGCTTTCTTT	CASSTGVAEAFF
TRBV3-1/TRBV3-2	TRBJ2-2	-	-	TGTGCCAGCAGCCAAGGAGTACAGGGGAACACCGGGGAGCTGTTTTTT	CASSQGVQGNTGELFF
TRBV24-1	TRBJ2-3	-	TRBD2	TGTGCCACCAGTGATTGGGGGACTAGCAGAGATACGCAGTATTTT	CATSDWGTSRDTQYF
TRBV4-1	TRBJ1-2	-	-	TGCGCCAGCAGCCAAGGCTACAGGGTTAACTATGGCTACACCTTC	CASSQGYRVNYGYTF
TRBV29-1	TRBJ2-2	-	TRBD1	TGCAGCGTCGTTACAGGGGGTATTGCCGGGGAGCTGTTTTTT	CSVVTGGIAGELFF
TRBV2	TRBJ2-5	-	TRBD2	TGTGCCAGCAGTATTACTAGCGGGGGACTACAAGAGACCCAGTACTTC	CASSITSGGLQETQYF
TRBV9	TRBJ1-1	-	-	TGTGCCAGCAGCGTAGGAGACAGGCCTCACGCTGAAGCTTTCTTT	CASSVGDRPHAEAFF
TRBV5-1	TRBJ2-5	-	TRBD2	TGCGCCAGCAGCTTATTGCGGGGGGGCCAAGAGACCCAGTACTTC	CASSLLRGGQETQYF
TRBV24-1	TRBJ2-7	-	-	TGTGCCACCAGTGATTCCCTCTCCGACGAGCAGTACTTC	CATSDSLSDEQYF
TRBV3-1/TRBV3-2	TRBJ1-4	-	-	TGTGCCAGCAGCCAAGATCCCGTCGCAACTAATGAAAAACTGTTTTTT	CASSQDPVATNEKLFF
TRBV19	TRBJ2-7	-	-	TGTGCCAGTAGTATGGGGGCCACAGACGACGAGCAGTACTTC	CASSMGATDDEQYF
TRBV9	TRBJ2-7	-	TRBD1	TGTGCCAGCAGCGTAGTCGGGGACAGGGCCGAGCAGTACTTC	CASSVVGDRAEQYF
TRBV14	TRBJ1-6	-	TRBD1	TGTGCCAGCAGCCAAGGGACAGGGGGAAATTCACCCCTCCACTTT	CASSQGTGGNSPLHF